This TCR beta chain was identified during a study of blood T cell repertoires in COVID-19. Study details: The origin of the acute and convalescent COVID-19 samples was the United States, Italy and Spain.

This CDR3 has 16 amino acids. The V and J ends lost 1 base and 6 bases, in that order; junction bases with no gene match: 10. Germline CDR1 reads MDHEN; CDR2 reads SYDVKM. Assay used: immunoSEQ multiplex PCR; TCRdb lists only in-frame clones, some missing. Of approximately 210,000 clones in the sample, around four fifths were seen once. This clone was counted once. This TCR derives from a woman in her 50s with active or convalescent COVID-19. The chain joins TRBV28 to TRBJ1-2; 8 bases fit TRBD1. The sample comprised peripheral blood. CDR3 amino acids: CASSLLAGQVFNGYTF. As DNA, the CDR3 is TGTGCCAGCAGTTTATTGGCGGGACAGGTATTTAATGGCTACACCTTC.